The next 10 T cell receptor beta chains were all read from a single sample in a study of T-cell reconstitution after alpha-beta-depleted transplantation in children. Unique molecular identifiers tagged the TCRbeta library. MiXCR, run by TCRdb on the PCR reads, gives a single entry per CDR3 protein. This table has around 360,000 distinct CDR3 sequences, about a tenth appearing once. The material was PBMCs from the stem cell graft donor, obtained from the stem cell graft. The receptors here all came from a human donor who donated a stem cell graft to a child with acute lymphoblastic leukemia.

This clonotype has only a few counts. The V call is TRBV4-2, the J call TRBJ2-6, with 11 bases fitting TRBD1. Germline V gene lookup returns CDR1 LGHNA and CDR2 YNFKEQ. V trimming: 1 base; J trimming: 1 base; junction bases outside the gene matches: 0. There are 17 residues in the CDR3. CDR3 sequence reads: CASSQGDRGSGANVLTF. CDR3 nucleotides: TGTGCCAGCAGCCAAGGGGACAGGGGGTCTGGGGCCAACGTCCTGACTTTC.

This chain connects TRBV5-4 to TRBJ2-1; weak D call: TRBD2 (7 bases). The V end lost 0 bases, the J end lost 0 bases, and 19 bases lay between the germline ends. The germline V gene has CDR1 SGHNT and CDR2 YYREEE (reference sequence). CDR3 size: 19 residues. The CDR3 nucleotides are TGTGCCAGCAGCTTGGAGTTTACCAGCGGGACAAGCTCCTACAATGAGCAGTTCTTC. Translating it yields CASSLEFTSGTSSYNEQFF.

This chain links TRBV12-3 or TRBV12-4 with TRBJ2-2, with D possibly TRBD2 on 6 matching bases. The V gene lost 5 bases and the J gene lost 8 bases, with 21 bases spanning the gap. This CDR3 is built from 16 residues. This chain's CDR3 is CASSPQSLAILGELFF. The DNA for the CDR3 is TGTGCCAGCAGTCCCCAAAGCCTAGCGATTTTGGGGGAGCTGTTTTTT.

CDR3 amino acids: CASSHSGSGNEQFF. CDR3 nucleotides: TGCGCCAGCAGCCACAGCGGGAGTGGCAATGAGCAGTTCTTC. The chain links TRBV4-3 to TRBJ2-1; the match to TRBD2 covers 8 bases. This CDR3 is built from 14 residues. Looked up from germline, CDR1 is LGHNA and CDR2 is YSLEER. V gave up 3 bases and J gave up 6 bases; unmatched junction bases: 4.

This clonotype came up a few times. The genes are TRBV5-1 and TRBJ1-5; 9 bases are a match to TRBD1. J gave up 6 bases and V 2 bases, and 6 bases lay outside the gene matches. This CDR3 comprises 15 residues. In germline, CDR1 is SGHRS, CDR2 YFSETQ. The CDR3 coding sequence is TGCGCCAGCAGCTTACAGGGGGCAATAGGTCAGCCCCAGCATTTT. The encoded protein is CASSLQGAIGQPQHF.

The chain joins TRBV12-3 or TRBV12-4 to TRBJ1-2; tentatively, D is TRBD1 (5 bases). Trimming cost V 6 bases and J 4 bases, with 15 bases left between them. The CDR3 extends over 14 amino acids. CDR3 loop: CASSPTAGSYGYTF. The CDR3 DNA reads TGTGCCAGCAGCCCAACCGCAGGGAGCTATGGCTACACCTTC.

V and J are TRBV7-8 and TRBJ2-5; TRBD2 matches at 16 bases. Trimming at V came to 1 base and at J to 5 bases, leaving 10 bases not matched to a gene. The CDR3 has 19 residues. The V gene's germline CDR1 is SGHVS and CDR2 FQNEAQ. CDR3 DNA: TGTGCCAGCAGCTTAGAGGGGGCTCCGGGACTAGCGGGAGGGGAGACCCAGTACTTC. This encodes CASSLEGAPGLAGGETQYF.

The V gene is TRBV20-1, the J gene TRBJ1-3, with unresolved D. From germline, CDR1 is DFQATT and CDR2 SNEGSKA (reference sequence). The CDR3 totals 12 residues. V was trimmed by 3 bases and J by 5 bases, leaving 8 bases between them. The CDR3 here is CSASGSRNTIYF. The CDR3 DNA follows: TGCAGTGCTAGCGGAAGCAGAAACACCATATATTTT.

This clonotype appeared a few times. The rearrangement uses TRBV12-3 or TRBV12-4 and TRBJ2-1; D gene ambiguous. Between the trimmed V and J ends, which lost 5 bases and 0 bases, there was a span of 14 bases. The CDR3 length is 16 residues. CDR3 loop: CASSRRTGSSYNEQFF. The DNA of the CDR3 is TGTGCCAGCAGTCGCCGGACGGGTAGCTCCTACAATGAGCAGTTCTTC.

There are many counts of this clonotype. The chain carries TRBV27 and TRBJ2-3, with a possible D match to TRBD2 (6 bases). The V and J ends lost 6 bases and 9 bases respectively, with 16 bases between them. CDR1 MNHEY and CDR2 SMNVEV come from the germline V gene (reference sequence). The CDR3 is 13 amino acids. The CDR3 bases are TGTGCCAGCAGCCGCATCGGACTAATCACGCAGTATTTT. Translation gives CASSRIGLITQYF.